The T cell receptor (beta chain) under discussion was sequenced for a study of blood T cell repertoires in COVID-19. Study background: The United States, Italy and Spain provided the acute and convalescent COVID-19 samples.

Here immunoSEQ multiplex PCR was the method, and the copy in TCRdb shows in-frame clones only, minus some. The repertoire holds approximately 100,000 clones, with approximately 93% as singletons. CDR3 length: 16 amino acids. Germline loops: CDR1 SQVTM, CDR2 ANQGSEA. Trimming took 7 bases from V and 2 from J; bases not matched to a gene: 13. This chain uses TRBV29-1 with TRBJ2-2; 7 positions agree with TRBD1. Sequencing input: peripheral blood. This sequence was found in a man between 60 and 70 years old with acute or convalescent COVID-19. The CDR3 DNA reads TGCAGCGGGGCCACAGGGGAAATCTTCAACACCGGGGAGCTGTTTTTT. As protein: CSGATGEIFNTGELFF.